A selection of T cell receptor beta chains follows, all from one sample in a study of blood T cell repertoires in COVID-19. Clones were sequenced by immunoSEQ multiplex PCR, and TCRdb holds only the in-frame ones, with some missing. In the table there are approximately 230,000 clones, 70% to 90% of which are singletons. Sequencing was performed on peripheral blood. These receptors were collected from a man older than 75 with acute or convalescent COVID-19. Each CDR3 is given with its conserved first and last residue. The order of the fields is J gene, clone size, D gene, V gene, CDR3 length, CDR3 protein, CDR3 DNA. The D gene is left open where the match is weak. Rows give clone size only sometimes, using once, few, many, or a class for an expanded clone.

>TRBJ2-2|.|TRBD1|TRBV9|15
CASSAGTGSTGELFF
TGTGCCAGCAGCGCCGGGACAGGGAGCACCGGGGAGCTGTTTTTT
>TRBJ1-2|.|.|TRBV7-2|14
CASSLRGQQYGYTF
TGTGCCAGCAGCTTACGTGGACAGCAATATGGCTACACCTTC
>TRBJ2-4|.|.|TRBV19|14
CASSINREGNIQYF
TGTGCCAGTAGTATCAACAGGGAGGGAAACATTCAGTACTTC
>TRBJ2-7|.|.|TRBV19|13
CASSIQGGYEQYF
TGTGCCAGTAGTATACAGGGGGGTTACGAGCAGTACTTC
>TRBJ2-7|few|.|TRBV7-9|14
CASSYYTGTYEQYF
TGTGCCAGCAGCTACTACACAGGGACCTACGAGCAGTACTTC
>TRBJ2-1|.|.|TRBV5-1|13
CASSRDSYNEQFF
TGCGCCAGCAGCAGAGACAGTTACAATGAGCAGTTCTTC
>TRBJ2-1|.|.|TRBV19|15
CASSPMGNPEGEQFF
TGTGCCAGTAGCCCGATGGGGAATCCCGAGGGTGAGCAGTTCTTC
>TRBJ2-5|.|TRBD1|TRBV5-1|15
CASSHPGTGEETQYF
TGCGCCAGCAGCCACCCTGGGACAGGGGAAGAGACCCAGTACTTC
>TRBJ1-2|once|.|TRBV5-1|11
CASSDGESYTF
TGCGCCAGCAGCGACGGGGAAAGCTACACCTTC
>TRBJ1-6|.|.|TRBV27|18
CASSLRGFSSSYNSPLHF
TGTGCCAGCAGTTTACGGGGGTTCTCTAGCTCCTATAATTCACCCCTCCACTTT
>TRBJ2-3|.|.|TRBV6-6|12
CASGPYTDTQYF
TGTGCCAGCGGGCCTTACACAGATACGCAGTATTTT
>TRBJ1-5|.|.|TRBV19|15
CASSIFGVSNQPQHF
TGTGCCAGTAGTATATTCGGAGTTAGCAATCAGCCCCAGCATTTT
>TRBJ2-1|.|TRBD2|TRBV27|16
CASGGGVLAGIGEQFF
TGTGCCAGTGGGGGTGGGGTCCTAGCGGGAATAGGTGAGCAGTTCTTC
>TRBJ1-6|.|.|TRBV6-6|13
CASSSSEESPLHF
TGTGCCAGCAGTTCCTCTGAGGAATCACCCCTCCACTTT
>TRBJ2-1|.|.|TRBV6-2/TRBV6-3|11
CASSSRAEQFF
TGTGCCAGCAGTTCTAGAGCTGAGCAGTTCTTC
>TRBJ2-7|.|TRBD1|TRBV9|14
CASSPTGRSYEQYF
TGTGCCAGCAGCCCGACAGGGCGCTCCTACGAGCAGTACTTC
>TRBJ2-7|.|.|TRBV4-1|16
CASSQGVESSMYEQYF
TGCGCCAGCAGCCAAGGGGTGGAGTCTTCCATGTACGAGCAGTACTTC